The sequence of this T cell receptor (beta chain) was determined in a study of blood T cell repertoires in COVID-19. In germline, CDR1 is SQVTM, CDR2 ANQGSEA. V was trimmed by 6 bases and J by 4 bases, leaving 14 bases between them. This CDR3 contains 13 residues. Original processing methods: Counts of nucleated cells, estimated from reference gene primer amplification, were obtained. The table came from immunoSEQ multiplex PCR; TCRdb's copy has only in-frame clones and leaves some out. The DNA was the basis for D and trimming; V, J and clone size are from that table. The data contain roughly 120,000 clones, roughly 90% of them singletons.

This TCR was sampled from a man between 65 and 79 years old who had recovered from COVID-19. This sequence joins TRBV29-1 and TRBJ2-3; D possibly corresponds to TRBD1 (5 bases). The sequenced sample consisted of peripheral blood. The CDR3 DNA follows: TGCAGCGTGGCGACCGCGACAGCAGATACGCAGTATTTT. As protein: CSVATATADTQYF.